Below are 18 T cell receptor beta chains sequenced from a single sample in a study of CD8+CD57+ T cells in acquired aplastic anemia. All patients picked for sequencing had shown, by flow cytometry, an expansion of CD8+CD57+ cells. CDR3 and TCR beta VDJ profiling relied on a genomic DNA template. TCRdb re-derived calls from the reads in MiXCR, one entry per CDR3 protein. This table has around 500,000 distinct CDR3 sequences, roughly a third appearing once. Sequencing was done on a sample of sorted CD4+, CD8+, or CD8+CD57+ T cells (not recorded which) from PBMCs. Receptors were obtained from a human donor with aplastic anemia.

This clonotype has a count of ten or more. The V and J genes are TRBV9 and TRBJ1-2; TRBD1 is a possible D gene (5 bases). The CDR3 is 15 amino acids. Germline V gene lookup returns CDR1 SGDLS and CDR2 YYNGEE. The V gene lost 1 base and the J gene lost 2 bases, with 12 bases spanning the gap. The CDR3 nucleotides are TGTGCCAGCAGCGTATCCGGGACTGAGAACTATGGCTACACCTTC. As protein: CASSVSGTENYGYTF.

The chain links TRBV20-1 to TRBJ1-2, with D tentatively TRBD1 (5 bases). Germline CDR1 DFQATT, CDR2 SNEGSKA (reference sequence). This CDR3 is built from 16 residues. The V gene lost 1 base and the J gene lost 8 bases, with 23 bases spanning the gap. Written as DNA, the CDR3 is TGCAGTGCTAGAGGGGGGACGGGAATTCGGGGTTGGGGCTACACCTTC. Amino acids: CSARGGTGIRGWGYTF.

CDR3 sequence reads: CACFGTGNGYTF. CDR3 bases: TGTGCCTGCTTCGGGACAGGGAATGGCTACACCTTC. V usage is TRBV30 and J usage is TRBJ1-2; 9 bases line up with TRBD1. The trim removed 6 bases at V and 6 bases at J, leaving 5 bases unmatched. Germline CDR1 and CDR2: GTSNPN and SVGIG (reference sequence). The CDR3 is made up of 12 amino acids.

This clonotype was seen a single time. The chain carries TRBV4-1 and TRBJ2-1; D is undetermined. The germline V gene encodes CDR1 MGHRA and CDR2 YSYEKL. The CDR3 is made up of 16 amino acids. The V end was cut by 3 bases, the J end by 7 bases, with 19 bases between. This CDR3 is CASSHAETELRNEQFF. The CDR3, as DNA: TGCGCCAGCAGCCACGCCGAAACGGAGCTGAGAAATGAGCAGTTCTTC.

The sample holds many counts of this clonotype. V gene TRBV2 combines with J gene TRBJ1-1, with 7 bases matching TRBD1. The ends lost 4 bases at V and 5 bases at J; junction bases unmatched: 4. This CDR3 spans 13 amino acids. In germline, CDR1 is SNHLY, CDR2 FYNNEI. For the CDR3, the DNA is TGTGCCAGCAGTGTGGAGACAGGGACTGAAGCTTTCTTT. This translates into CASSVETGTEAFF.

The chain joins TRBV25-1 to TRBJ2-3; D unresolved. The CDR3 totals 15 residues. V gave up 3 bases and J gave up 3 bases, with 13 bases separating them. CDR1 is MGHDK and CDR2 is SYGVNS in the germline V gene. DNA for the CDR3: TGTGCCAGCAGTGAGTGGAAGGGAAGTACAGATACGCAGTATTTT. It encodes CASSEWKGSTDTQYF.

The table lists this clonotype with many counts. This chain joins TRBV10-3 and TRBJ1-5; possible D gene TRBD1, 5 bases. CDR1 and CDR2 from the germline V gene are ENHRY and SYGVKD. The CDR3 runs 13 residues. V was trimmed by 3 bases and J by 2 bases, leaving 5 bases between them. As DNA, the CDR3 is TGTGCCATCAGTGAACAGGGCAATCAGCCCCAGCATTTT. Translation: CAISEQGNQPQHF.

The CDR3 coding sequence is TGCAGTGCTAGCGGGGGGAACTTGAACACTGAAGCTTTCTTT. Translating it yields CSASGGNLNTEAFF. This chain joins TRBV20-1 and TRBJ1-1; weak D call: TRBD1 (5 bases). V was clipped by 3 bases and J by 0 bases, with 11 bases between them. Per the germline V gene, CDR1 is DFQATT and CDR2 is SNEGSKA (reference sequence). This CDR3 contains 14 residues.

The chain couples TRBV2 to TRBJ2-5, with 13 bases matching TRBD2. Germline V gives CDR1 SNHLY, CDR2 FYNNEI. V shed 8 bases and J 6 bases; nucleotides not matched to a gene: 9. There are 15 residues in the CDR3. In DNA form, the CDR3 reads TGTGCCAGCTACCTAGGACTAGCGGGAGTGAAGACCCAGTACTTC. Translated: CASYLGLAGVKTQYF.

At least ten counts were recorded for this clonotype. The chain carries TRBV7-8 and TRBJ2-7; TRBD1 matches 8 bases. Trimming took 5 bases from V and 7 from J; bases not matched to a gene: 13. The CDR3 extends over 15 amino acids. Germline CDR1 and CDR2: SGHVS and FQNEAQ. The CDR3 nucleotides are TGTGCCAGCAGCGGGGCCCGGACAGGGTATGCAGAGCAGTACTTC. Its translation: CASSGARTGYAEQYF.

This clonotype has ten or more counts. This CDR3 is CSAREWREKSYEQYF. The CDR3 DNA sequence: TGCAGTGCCCGGGAATGGCGGGAGAAGTCCTACGAGCAGTACTTC. This chain connects TRBV20-1 to TRBJ2-7; 7 nucleotides line up with TRBD2. This CDR3 is built from 15 residues. Germline CDR1 is DFQATT and CDR2 is SNEGSKA (reference sequence). Germline trimming cut 6 bases from V and 1 base from J; bases unmatched to any gene: 12.

This rearrangement joins TRBV10-3 to TRBJ1-2; D possibly corresponds to TRBD1 (6 bases). V was shortened by 8 bases and J by 6 bases, with 16 bases between the two germline ends. The CDR3 runs to 13 residues. In germline, CDR1 is ENHRY, CDR2 SYGVKD. The CDR3 nucleotides read TGTGCCATCCGGGACATAGGTTTCGATGGCTACACCTTC. It codes for CAIRDIGFDGYTF.

In this sample, this clonotype turned up many times. V gene TRBV7-2 combines with J gene TRBJ1-3, with D perhaps TRBD1 (6 bases). Germline V gene data show CDR1 as SGHTA and CDR2 as FQGNSA. Trimming stripped 5 bases from V and 2 bases from J, with 10 bases between. This CDR3 is built from 14 residues. CDR3 nucleotide sequence: TGTGCCAGCAGCCCCCAGGGGACTGGAAACACCATATATTTT. Amino acids: CASSPQGTGNTIYF.

The V gene is TRBV6-5, the J gene TRBJ2-2; D gene unclear. The V gene's germline CDR1 is MNHEY and CDR2 SVGAGI. This CDR3 region has 13 residues. V was shortened by 6 bases and J by 1 base, with 6 bases between the two germline ends. The CDR3 bases are TGTGCCAGCAGATACAGGAACACCGGGGAGCTGTTTTTT. Its protein product is CASRYRNTGELFF.

As to this clonotype: Sequence at one end of the junction differs from germline and may be a read error. The V and J genes are TRBV10-3 and TRBJ1-2, with 8 bases lining up with TRBD1. The V gene's germline CDR1 is ENHRY and CDR2 SYGVKD. The CDR3 sequence is 15 residues long. The CDR3 spells CATSESDRGIYGYAF. The CDR3 coding sequence is TGTGCCACCAGTGAGTCAGACAGGGGTATCTATGGCTACGCCTTC.

A note on this clonotype: A read error may explain this, as a much larger clone is one base away. The V call is TRBV11-1, the J call TRBJ2-1; tentative D call: TRBD1 (5 bases). The CDR3 extends over 14 amino acids. From germline, CDR1 is SGHAT and CDR2 FQDESV (reference sequence). CDR3 DNA: TGTGCCAGCAGCGAAAAGCAGGGTTACGATGAGCAGCTCTTC. It specifies CASSEKQGYDEQLF.

This clonotype was recorded once. This may stem from a read error, because a much larger clone lies one nucleotide away. The chain joins TRBV7-2 to TRBJ1-2, with D possibly TRBD1 on 6 matching bases. The CDR3 is 15 amino acids. V was clipped by 5 bases and J by 5 bases, with 18 bases between them. Germline CDR1 SGHTA, CDR2 FQGNSA. The CDR3 bases are TGTGCCAGCAGCCCCAGACGGGGGGCTGAGTATGGCTACACCTTC. It yields the protein CASSPRRGAEYGYTF.

The genes are TRBV11-3 and TRBJ1-5; possible D gene TRBD1, 5 bases. V dropped 3 bases and J dropped 3 bases, with 12 bases sitting between them. The germline V gene has CDR1 SGHNT and CDR2 YENEEA. The CDR3 has 15 residues. The CDR3 here is CASSFSQGDNQPQHF. The CDR3 DNA is TGTGCCAGCAGCTTTTCGCAAGGGGACAATCAGCCCCAGCATTTT. Drawing the rest from reference TRBV11-3 and TRBJ1-5, the complete variable domain is EAGVVQSPRYKIIEKKQPVAFWCNPISGHNTLYWYLQNLGQGPELLIRYENEEAVDDSQLPKDRFSAERLKGVDSTLKIQPAELGDSAVYLCASSFSQGDNQPQHFGDGTRLSIL.